These T cell receptor beta chains were read from a single sample in a study of long-term antiretroviral therapy in people with HIV. The data were produced by immunoSEQ multiplex PCR, yet TCRdb's version contains in-frame clones alone and is incomplete. Of approximately 26,000 clones in the sample, around nine tenths were seen once. The specimen comprised unsorted PBMCs, sampled 1.8 years after starting antiretroviral therapy. Source of these receptors: a woman aged 18-29 years with HIV. The CDR3 runs from the conserved cysteine through the conserved F or W. Each record gives: CDR3 protein, CDR3 DNA, clone size, J gene, V gene, D gene. A D gene is named only where the DNA matches it firmly. A clone size is listed for some rows: how often the clone was seen (once, few, many), or a class if it is expanded.

CATSRERKTSAYNEQFF TGTGCCACCAGCAGAGAACGGAAGACTAGTGCCTACAATGAGCAGTTCTTC - TRBJ2-1 TRBV15 -
CASSVVELAEQFF TGTGCCAGCAGCGTAGTAGAGCTAGCGGAGCAGTTCTTC once TRBJ2-1 TRBV9 -
CASSQDRWEATNEKLFF TGCGCCAGCAGCCAAGATCGGTGGGAAGCAACTAATGAAAAACTGTTTTTT few TRBJ1-4 TRBV4-3 -
CASSPPDRLTHEQYF TGTGCCAGCAGCCCCCCAGACCGGTTAACCCACGAGCAGTACTTC - TRBJ2-7 TRBV7-2 -
CASSPDINSGANVLTF TGTGCCAGCTCACCGGACATCAACTCTGGGGCCAACGTCCTGACTTTC - TRBJ2-6 TRBV18 -
CASSQDYGLYNEQFF TGCGCCAGCAGCCAAGATTATGGACTTTACAATGAGCAGTTCTTC - TRBJ2-1 TRBV4-3 -
CASSQWTGAGTGELFF TGTGCCAGCAGCCAGTGGACCGGGGCCGGCACCGGGGAGCTGTTTTTT - TRBJ2-2 TRBV11-3 -
CASSLLAGAGTDTQYF TGTGCCAGCAGCCTTCTAGCGGGAGCTGGCACAGATACGCAGTATTTT - TRBJ2-3 TRBV7-2 TRBD2
CASSVVRDTEAFF TGTGCCAGCAGCGTAGTGAGGGACACTGAAGCTTTCTTT few TRBJ1-1 TRBV9 -
CASSESKQGETQYF TGCGCCAGCAGTGAGTCGAAGCAAGGGGAGACCCAGTACTTC - TRBJ2-5 TRBV10-1 -
CASSFPRGSNQPQHF TGTGCCAGCAGTTTCCCCCGGGGCAGCAATCAGCCCCAGCATTTT - TRBJ1-5 TRBV6-6 -
CASSLVAGLIHEQYF TGTGCCAGCAGCTTAGTCGCAGGACTTATCCACGAGCAGTACTTC - TRBJ2-7 TRBV7-8 -
CASSQGAGEETQYF TGCGCCAGCAGCCAAGGGGCCGGGGAAGAGACCCAGTACTTC - TRBJ2-5 TRBV4-1 -
CASSLEIGLEYTQYF TGTGCCAGCAGCTTAGAAATTGGTCTCGAGTATACGCAGTATTTT - TRBJ2-3 TRBV7-9 -
CASSLPRTGWDEQFF TGTGCCAGCAGCTTACCTCGGACAGGGTGGGATGAGCAGTTCTTC - TRBJ2-1 TRBV7-3 TRBD1
CASSLYLQGSQPQHF TGTGCCAGCAGCTTATATTTACAGGGTAGTCAGCCCCAGCATTTT - TRBJ1-5 TRBV7-2 -
CAIRGGGDYGYTF TGTGCCATCAGAGGAGGGGGCGACTATGGCTACACCTTC - TRBJ1-2 TRBV10-3 TRBD1